This section outlines one T cell receptor (beta chain) sequence together with its context. What this receptor recognizes is not known. Per-base qualities were not stored, and no clone one base away is much larger. The CDR3 goes from the cysteine to the phenylalanine over 15 residues. Of the read, only the CDR3 DNA is kept; its 45 bases are in frame from base 1. Taken from the germline V gene (reference sequence), the CDR1 and CDR2 loops are LGHDT and YNNKEL. For this chain, trimming is 4 bases at the V end and 4 bases at the J end, and the number of junction bases without a gene match is 8. TCRbeta CDR3 regions were amplified from genomic DNA by means of the immunoSEQ Assay, a bias-controlled multiplex PCR. On the study's bioinformatics: Nucleated cell counts per sample were estimated from amplification of reference gene primers within the assay. To quantify the absolute abundance of each unique TCRbeta CDR3 rearrangement, sequence reads were collapsed and filtered. For each sample, productive Simpson clonality was calculated as the square root of Simpson's diversity index across productive rearrangements. The table comes from immuneACCESS by way of TCRdb, which keeps in-frame sequences with V and J called. Part of the clones is missing from these tables; in studies checked, under half for an unresolved V gene and the rest for unknown reasons. V and J calls and clone size come straight from that table; D and trimming were deduced from the DNA. This sample gives about 210,000 clones in total; roughly 80% of them show up just once. The top ten constitute roughly 6.7% of the sample.

This record comes from a study of blood T cell repertoires in COVID-19 (dated by TCRdb to 2018 to 2021). As for the study more broadly: Samples covering the acute and convalescent phases of COVID-19 were provided by collaborators in the United States, Italy and Spain. HLA class I and class II types, where available, came from metadata supplied by the sample provider rather than from assay-based typing. The samples were drawn from two sources: the first 160 participants of the ongoing ImmuneRACE study, and some 1,300 subjects contributed by 6 global collaborators. The prospective study material was composed of cDNA or gDNA derived from T cells, B-cell-depleted T cells, or PBMCs. The repertoires were made available in a free public database intended to serve as a resource for research on the immune response to SARS-CoV-2. A de-identified subject ID, COVID-19 status, age in years and sex were almost always included in the sample metadata. The dataset comprised deeply sampled blood TCRbeta repertoires from subjects exposed to, actively infected with, or recovered from COVID-19. Overall study results and their limits: Clinical and demographic metadata were provided uncurated, with the amount varying by source and participant.

The collaborating institutions used their own protocols to collect whole blood in K2EDTA tubes. For TCRbeta analysis, collaborators shipped samples in one of three forms: frozen whole blood, isolated PBMCs, or DNA extracted from either of those sample types. The sequence came from a man in his sixties with acute or convalescent COVID-19. The sample consisted of peripheral blood. The rearrangement joined TRBV3-1 (or the pseudogene TRBV3-2) to TRBJ1-2; TRBD1 matches 8 bases in the middle. CDR3 region: CASSPTGAGPYGYTF. The DNA sequence is TGTGCCAGCAGCCCGACAGGGGCCGGCCCCTATGGCTACACCTTC.